This T cell receptor (beta chain) was profiled in a study of T cell responses to AZD1222 COVID-19 vaccine. Study-wide background: Pooling of second doses given at about 4 or about 12 weeks was done.

A note on this clone: The antigen is undetermined.

Points from the study as a whole: Unmutated regions of variants are reportedly targeted by nearly half of spike-specific TCRs.

The data were produced by immunoSEQ multiplex PCR, yet TCRdb's version contains in-frame clones alone and is incomplete. Of about 120,000 clones detected, 70% to 90% appear once; the ten largest clones hold 8.4%. Sequences were derived from peripheral blood, sampled on day 0 of AZD1222 vaccination. The receptor was isolated from an adult in good health.

CDR3 amino acids: CASSIQKNTEAFF. The CDR3 coding sequence is TGTGCCAGCAGTATCCAGAAGAACACTGAAGCTTTCTTT. The gene calls are TRBV2 and TRBJ1-1; D unclear. The CDR3 covers 13 residues. Germline V gene lookup returns CDR1 SNHLY and CDR2 FYNNEI. Trimming took 5 bases from V and 1 from J, leaving 8 bases between them.